The present T cell receptor (beta chain) was sequenced within a study of STAT5B mutations in CD4+ large granular lymphocyte leukemia. Findings and caveats of the study: Patient CD4-sorted repertoires looked more clonal than healthy CD4+ repertoires, even without putative leukemic clones. TRBV06-family usage was enriched in top patient clones (8/27) versus controls (2/35). The clonality comparison with controls used just 6 CD4-sorted patient samples.

Of note for this clone: Its antigen is not identified.

CDR3 size: 14 residues. Germline V CDR1 and CDR2: LNHDA, SQIVND (reference sequence). Trimming pared 3 bases from V and 0 bases from J, leaving 8 bases between. The assay was immunoSEQ multiplex PCR, and TCRdb's table has in-frame clones only and misses some. The data hold some 3,900 clones, with approximately 80% observed a single time. Bead-separated CD4+, CD4+CD8+, CD57+ or CD56+ fractions, or PBMC, were used. The chain carries TRBV19 and TRBJ1-1, with D tentatively TRBD1 (5 bases). What was sequenced was PBMCs. The source of this sequence is a man aged 55-75 years with CD4+ T-cell large granular lymphocyte leukemia. The CDR3 DNA reads TGTGCCAGTAGTATCGGACACTTGAACACTGAAGCTTTCTTT. It codes for CASSIGHLNTEAFF. Combining the CDR3 with reference TRBV19 and TRBJ1-1 gives the whole variable domain DGGITQSPKYLFRKEGQNVTLSCEQNLNHDAMYWYRQDPGQGLRLIYYSQIVNDFQKGDIAEGYSVSREKKESFPLTVTSAQKNPTAFYLCASSIGHLNTEAFFGQGTRLTVV.